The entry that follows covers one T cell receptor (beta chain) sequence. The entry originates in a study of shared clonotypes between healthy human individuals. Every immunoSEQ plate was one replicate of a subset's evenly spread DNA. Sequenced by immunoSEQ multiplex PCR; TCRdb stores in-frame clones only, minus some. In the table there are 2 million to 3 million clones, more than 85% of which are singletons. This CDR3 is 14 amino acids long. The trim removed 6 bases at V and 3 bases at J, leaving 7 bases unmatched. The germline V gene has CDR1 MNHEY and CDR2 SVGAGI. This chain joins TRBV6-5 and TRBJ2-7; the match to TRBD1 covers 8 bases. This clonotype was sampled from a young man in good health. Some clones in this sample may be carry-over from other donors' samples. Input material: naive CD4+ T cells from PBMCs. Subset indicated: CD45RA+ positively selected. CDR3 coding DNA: TGTGCCAGCAGCCGCGACAGGGGACGCTACGAGCAGTACTTC. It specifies CASSRDRGRYEQYF.